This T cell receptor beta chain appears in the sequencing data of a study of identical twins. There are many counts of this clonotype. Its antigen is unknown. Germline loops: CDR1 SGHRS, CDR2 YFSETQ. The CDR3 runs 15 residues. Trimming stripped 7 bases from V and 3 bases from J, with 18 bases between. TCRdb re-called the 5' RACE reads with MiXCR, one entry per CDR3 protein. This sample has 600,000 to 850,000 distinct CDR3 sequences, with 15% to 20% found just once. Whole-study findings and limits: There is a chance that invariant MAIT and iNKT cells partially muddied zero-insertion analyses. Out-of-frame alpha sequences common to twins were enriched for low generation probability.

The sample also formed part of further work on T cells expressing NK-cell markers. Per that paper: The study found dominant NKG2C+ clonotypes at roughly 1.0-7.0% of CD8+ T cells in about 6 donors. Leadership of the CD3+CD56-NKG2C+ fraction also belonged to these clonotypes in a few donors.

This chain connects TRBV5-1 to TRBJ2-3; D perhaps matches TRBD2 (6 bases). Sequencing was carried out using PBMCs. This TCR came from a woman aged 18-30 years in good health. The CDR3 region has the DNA TGCGCCAGCCGCCGGGACTTAGGTGATACAGATACGCAGTATTTT. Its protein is CASRRDLGDTDTQYF.